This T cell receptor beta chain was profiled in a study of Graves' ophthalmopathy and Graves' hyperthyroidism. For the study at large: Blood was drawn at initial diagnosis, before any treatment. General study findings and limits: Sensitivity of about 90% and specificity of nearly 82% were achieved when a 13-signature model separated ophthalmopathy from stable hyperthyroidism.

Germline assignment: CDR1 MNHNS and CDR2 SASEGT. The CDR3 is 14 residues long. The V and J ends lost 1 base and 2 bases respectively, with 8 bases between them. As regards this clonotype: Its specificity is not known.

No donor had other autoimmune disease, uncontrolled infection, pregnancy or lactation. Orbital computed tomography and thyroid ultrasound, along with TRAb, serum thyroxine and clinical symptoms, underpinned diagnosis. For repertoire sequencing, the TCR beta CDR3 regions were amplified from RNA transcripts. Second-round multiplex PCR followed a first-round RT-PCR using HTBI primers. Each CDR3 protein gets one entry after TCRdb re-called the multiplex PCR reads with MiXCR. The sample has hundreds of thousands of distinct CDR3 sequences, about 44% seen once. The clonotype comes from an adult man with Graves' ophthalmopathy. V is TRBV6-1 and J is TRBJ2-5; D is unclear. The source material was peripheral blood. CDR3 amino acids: CASSEVHAQETQYF. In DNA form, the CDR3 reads TGTGCCAGCAGTGAAGTTCATGCACAAGAGACCCAGTACTTC.